Listed here are 24 T cell receptor beta chains from one sample, sequenced in a study of shared clonotypes between healthy human individuals. Measured with immunoSEQ multiplex PCR; TCRdb has only the in-frame clones, and not every one. The data show roughly 890,000 clones, with 80% to 95% seen just once and around 24% held by the top ten. CD45RO-negative CD8 cells positively selected for CCR7 made up the naive population, which excluded terminally differentiated effector memory CD45RA+ cells. Sequences were obtained from naive CD8+ T cells sorted from blood. These receptors were collected from a man under 40 in good health.

Comments on this clone: The identical CDR3 is also encoded by other nucleotide sequences in the sample. V usage is TRBV13 and J usage is TRBJ2-7; TRBD1 is a possible D gene (6 bases). The CDR3 is 13 amino acids. CDR1 is PRHDT, CDR2 FYEKMQ, per germline (reference sequence). The V end was cut by 1 base, the J end by 6 bases, with 10 bases between. CDR3 region: CASSLEGVGEQYF. The CDR3 coding sequence is TGTGCCAGCAGCTTAGAGGGGGTTGGCGAGCAGTACTTC.

The chain joins TRBV11-2 to TRBJ2-5; D possibly corresponds to TRBD1 (6 bases). This CDR3 region has 14 residues. Between the trimmed V and J ends, which lost 5 bases and 5 bases, there was a span of 15 bases. Germline-derived CDR1 and CDR2 are SGHAT and FQNNGV. CDR3 bases: TGTGCCAGCAGCAATCGACAGGATTGGGAGACCCAGTACTTC. Amino acids: CASSNRQDWETQYF.

Remarks on this clone: Additional DNA sequences in this sample encode the identical CDR3. The chain employs TRBV14 and TRBJ2-7, with 8 bases matching TRBD2. Trimming took 6 bases from V and 0 from J; bases not matched to a gene: 1. The CDR3 loop spans 13 amino acids. Per germline, CDR1 SGHDN and CDR2 FVKESK. CDR3 protein: CASRSGSSYEQYF. The CDR3 DNA sequence: TGTGCCAGCAGAAGCGGGAGCTCCTACGAGCAGTACTTC.

This rearrangement joins TRBV5-1 to TRBJ1-1; possible D gene TRBD1, 5 bases. The CDR3 runs to 15 residues. Trimming stripped 1 base from V and 4 bases from J, with 14 bases between. The germline V gene encodes CDR1 SGHRS and CDR2 YFSETQ. CDR3 sequence (DNA): TGCGCCAGCAGCTTGACCGGAAGAGGGGTCACTGAAGCTTTCTTT. It encodes CASSLTGRGVTEAFF.

J is TRBJ1-1 and V is TRBV29-1, with D perhaps matching TRBD1 (5 bases). The V and J ends lost 4 bases and 4 bases respectively, with 10 bases between them. CDR1 is SQVTM, CDR2 ANQGSEA, per germline. The CDR3 is made up of 12 amino acids. The CDR3 is CSVGGMSTEAFF. As DNA, the CDR3 is TGCAGCGTTGGGGGGATGAGCACTGAAGCTTTCTTT.

This chain uses TRBV6-5 with TRBJ2-7; D remains ambiguous. This CDR3 region has 14 residues. Trimming shortened V by 0 bases and J by 2 bases, and 8 bases separated the two germline ends. Per the germline V gene, CDR1 is MNHEY and CDR2 is SVGAGI. The chain's CDR3 is CASSYSDGTYEQYF. The CDR3 bases are TGTGCCAGCAGTTACTCAGACGGTACCTACGAGCAGTACTTC.

The count of this clone is one. V and J are TRBV9 and TRBJ2-7; either TRBD1 or TRBD2 may supply D (7 bases each). CDR1 SGDLS and CDR2 YYNGEE come from the germline V gene. Trimming shortened V by 4 bases and J by 3 bases, and 17 bases separated the two germline ends. The CDR3 sequence is 15 residues long. The CDR3 region is CASSTSTGTNYEQYF. The CDR3 DNA reads as TGTGCCAGCAGCACGTCGACAGGGACTAACTACGAGCAGTACTTC.

The rearrangement joins TRBV7-9 to TRBJ1-1; D unresolved. The V gene's germline CDR1 is SEHNR and CDR2 FQNEAQ (reference sequence). Between the trimmed V and J ends, which lost 5 bases and 7 bases, there was a span of 14 bases. The CDR3 runs to 13 residues. The CDR3 spells CASSASSGSEAFF. The CDR3 DNA reads TGTGCCAGCAGCGCCTCCTCGGGGAGTGAAGCTTTCTTT. Full variable domain (remainder filled in from reference TRBV7-9 and TRBJ1-1): DTGVSQNPRHKITKRGQNVTFRCDPISEHNRLYWYRQTLGQGPEFLTYFQNEAQLEKSRLLSDRFSAERPKGSFSTLEIQRTEQGDSAMYLCASSASSGSEAFFGQGTRLTVV.

This clone was recorded only once. V is TRBV6-5 and J is TRBJ2-1; 9 positions match TRBD1. The CDR3 is made up of 14 amino acids. Germline V lookup: CDR1 MNHEY, CDR2 SVGAGI. Trimming cost V 8 bases and J 4 bases; bases outside gene matches: 6. The CDR3, as DNA: TGTGCCAGCCAACCGGGACAGGGTTACAATGAGCAGTTCTTC. It is translated as CASQPGQGYNEQFF.

The rearrangement joins TRBV6-1 to TRBJ2-7; 7 bases align to TRBD1. CDR3 length: 15 amino acids. Per the germline V gene, CDR1 is MNHNS and CDR2 is SASEGT. Germline trimming cut 5 bases from V and 0 bases from J; bases unmatched to any gene: 7. CDR3 bases: TGTGCCAGCAGTCTCCAGACAGGGAGCTCCTACGAGCAGTACTTC. It specifies CASSLQTGSSYEQYF.

The chain links TRBV13 to TRBJ1-1, with no clear D. V was cut by 5 bases and J by 5 bases, with 15 bases left in between. This CDR3 comprises 14 residues. Germline loops: CDR1 PRHDT, CDR2 FYEKMQ (reference sequence). Written as DNA, the CDR3 is TGTGCCAGCAGCGTCGCCAACACGAAAACTGAAGCTTTCTTT. The encoded protein is CASSVANTKTEAFF.

The rearrangement links TRBV7-2 to TRBJ2-7, with 9 bases identical to TRBD1. V gave up 4 bases and J gave up 4 bases; unmatched junction bases: 8. The CDR3 contains 15 residues. From germline, CDR1 is SGHTA and CDR2 FQGNSA. The CDR3 nucleotides are TGTGCCAGCAGCTCACCGGGACAGGGTTTGTACGAGCAGTACTTC. This encodes CASSSPGQGLYEQYF.

The chain joins TRBV27 to TRBJ2-3, with unresolved D. V shed 8 bases and J shed 2 bases, with 11 bases lying between them. The CDR3 is made up of 13 amino acids. Germline values: CDR1 MNHEY, CDR2 SMNVEV (reference sequence). CDR3 DNA: TGTGCCAGCCGACTCGATATCACAGATACGCAGTATTTT. It encodes CASRLDITDTQYF.

With respect to this clone: Just one base apart from a much larger clone, this may be a read error. Other DNA sequences in the sample encode the same CDR3. This rearrangement joins TRBV7-9 to TRBJ2-7; D is ambiguous. The germline V gene has CDR1 SEHNR and CDR2 FQNEAQ (reference sequence). Deletions cut 5 bases from V and 3 bases from J, with 5 bases between. This CDR3 is 11 amino acids long. This CDR3 is CASSLNYEQYF. DNA for the CDR3: TGTGCCAGCAGCCTAAACTACGAGCAGTACTTC.

This chain connects TRBV19 to TRBJ2-5, with D unresolved. The last part of the DNA fits TRBJ2-7 better; the J call may be wrong. CDR3 length: 13 amino acids. CDR1 and CDR2 from the germline V gene are LNHDA and SQIVND (reference sequence). CDR3 DNA: TGTGCCAGTAGTATAGGAGTGGACTACGAGCAGTACTTC. This sequence encodes CASSIGVDYEQYF.

With respect to this clone: The same CDR3 also results from other DNA sequences found in this sample. The chain couples TRBV28 to TRBJ1-1; D is unresolved. The CDR3 extends over 12 amino acids. Looked up from germline, CDR1 is MDHEN and CDR2 is SYDVKM. Trimming took off 5 bases at V and 2 bases at J, with 6 bases between the two ends. The CDR3 sequence: CASSPENTEAFF. The CDR3 nucleotides are TGTGCCAGCAGTCCCGAAAACACTGAAGCTTTCTTT.

This chain connects TRBV25-1 to TRBJ1-2; tentative D call: TRBD1 (6 bases). V was trimmed by 1 base and J by 5 bases, leaving 14 bases between them. The germline gives CDR1 MGHDK, CDR2 SYGVNS. This CDR3 has 15 amino acids. In DNA form, the CDR3 reads TGTGCCAGCAGTGAATTTACAGGGAGCCCATATGGCTACACCTTC. It specifies CASSEFTGSPYGYTF.

The chain has TRBV28 and TRBJ2-2, with 10 nucleotides matching TRBD2. Trimming took 8 bases from V and 2 from J; bases not matched to a gene: 11. The CDR3 length is 17 residues. Germline values: CDR1 MDHEN, CDR2 SYDVKM. The CDR3 DNA sequence: TGTGCCAGCTCCGGGCGTACTAGCGGGGTTAACACCGGGGAGCTGTTTTTT. Its protein product is CASSGRTSGVNTGELFF.

The chain recombines TRBV11-1 with TRBJ2-7; D possibly corresponds to TRBD2 (6 bases). This CDR3 is built from 14 residues. V was pared by 3 bases and J by 4 bases, with 13 bases between. Germline CDR1 and CDR2: SGHAT and FQDESV (reference sequence). The CDR3 here is CASSFGTGDYEQYF. The CDR3 DNA is TGTGCCAGCAGCTTCGGGACGGGAGATTACGAGCAGTACTTC.

V gene TRBV4-2 combines with J gene TRBJ2-2; possibly TRBD1 for D (6 bases). The CDR3 has 19 residues. V lost 1 base, J lost 0 bases, and 18 bases lay in between. The germline CDR1 and CDR2 sequences are LGHNA and YNFKEQ. The CDR3 here is CASSQVGVGQSTNTGELFF. The CDR3 DNA reads as TGTGCCAGCAGCCAAGTCGGGGTAGGACAGAGTACGAACACCGGGGAGCTGTTTTTT.

This rearrangement joins TRBV9 to TRBJ2-3; the match to TRBD2 covers 11 bases. The CDR3 contains 15 residues. Trimming took 3 bases from V and 2 from J; bases not matched to a gene: 2. Germline V CDR1 and CDR2: SGDLS, YYNGEE. The CDR3 spells CASSEGLADTDTQYF. The DNA for the CDR3 is TGTGCCAGCAGCGAGGGACTAGCGGACACAGATACGCAGTATTTT. Using reference TRBV9 and TRBJ2-3 for the parts outside the CDR3, the full variable domain is DSGVTQTPKHLITATGQRVTLRCSPRSGDLSVYWYQQSLDQGLQFLIQYYNGEERAKGNILERFSAQQFPDLHSELNLSSLELGDSALYFCASSEGLADTDTQYFGPGTRLTVL.

For this clone: The same CDR3 also results from other DNA sequences found in this sample. The chain couples TRBV19 to TRBJ1-5; 7 nucleotides line up with TRBD1. J gave up 2 bases and V 1 base, and 2 bases lay outside the gene matches. The CDR3 is 15 residues long. Germline V gene sequence: CDR1 LNHDA, CDR2 SQIVND (reference sequence). CDR3 region: CASSIGQGGNQPQHF. The CDR3 DNA sequence: TGTGCCAGTAGTATAGGACAGGGAGGCAATCAGCCCCAGCATTTT.

This clone was found a few times. The identical CDR3 is also encoded by other nucleotide sequences in the sample. The V call is TRBV5-1, the J call TRBJ2-7; 7 nucleotides align to TRBD2. Germline-derived CDR1 and CDR2 are SGHRS and YFSETQ. The CDR3 extends over 15 amino acids. V gave up 0 bases and J gave up 2 bases; unmatched junction bases: 5. As DNA, the CDR3 is TGCGCCAGCAGCTTGGTTGGCGGGAGCCCCTACGAGCAGTACTTC. Its protein product is CASSLVGGSPYEQYF.

This rearrangement joins TRBV6-5 to TRBJ2-1, with 8 bases matching TRBD2. This CDR3 has 14 amino acids. Germline assignment: CDR1 MNHEY and CDR2 SVGAGI. Germline trimming cut 7 bases from V and 7 bases from J; bases unmatched to any gene: 9. CDR3 in DNA: TGTGCCAGCACCCTAGCGGGCTCATCGAATGAGCAGTTCTTC. Translated, it gives CASTLAGSSNEQFF.